These T cell receptor beta chains were read from a single sample in a study of a mutant IDH1 vaccine in newly diagnosed glioma. For these TCRs, the target antigens are not known. Produced via immunoSEQ multiplex PCR; TCRdb's table is partial and in-frame only. The profile shows about 65,000 clones, 85% of them singletons. This specimen was PBMCs, taken from a glioma patient whose treatment included an IDH1 peptide vaccine. The receptors were gathered from a man in his thirties or forties with glioma. The CDR3 runs from the conserved cysteine through the conserved F or W. The order of the fields is clone size, V gene, D gene, J gene, CDR3 DNA, CDR3 protein. A D gene is named only where the DNA matches it firmly. Size is omitted from some rows. Given values are once, few, many or a class for expanded clones.

-	TRBV6-5	TRBD1	TRBJ2-5	TGTGCCAGCAGCTCACTAGGACAGGGGTCGGAGACCCAGTACTTC	CASSSLGQGSETQYF
-	TRBV29-1	-	TRBJ2-5	TGCAGCGTTCACAGGTCGCAGTACCAAGAGACCCAGTACTTC	CSVHRSQYQETQYF
-	TRBV5-4	TRBD2	TRBJ2-3	TGTGCCAGCAGCTTCCGACTAGCGGGGGGAACAGATACGCAGTATTTT	CASSFRLAGGTDTQYF
-	TRBV10-2	-	TRBJ1-6	TGCGCCAGCAGGTCGGGGTCACCTAATTCACCCCTCCACTTT	CASRSGSPNSPLHF
-	TRBV10-2	-	TRBJ2-1	TGCGCCAGCAGTGATTTTCAGGTTGGTGAGCAGTTCTTC	CASSDFQVGEQFF
once	TRBV4-1	-	TRBJ2-4	TGCGCCAGCAGCCGCCAAGGGGCAGGCCAAGGGGACATTCAGTACTTC	CASSRQGAGQGDIQYF
-	TRBV5-6	-	TRBJ2-2	TGTGCCAGCAGCTTGGCACAGGTGAACACCGGGGAGCTGTTTTTT	CASSLAQVNTGELFF
-	TRBV19	TRBD1	TRBJ2-7	TGTGCCAGTAGTGGGGACAGCAACTACGAGCAGTACTTC	CASSGDSNYEQYF
once	TRBV4-1	-	TRBJ2-7	TGCGCCAGCAGCCAAATGGGATCGAAGGGAGGCGAGCAGTACTTC	CASSQMGSKGGEQYF
-	TRBV2	-	TRBJ1-2	TGTGCCAGCAGTGTAGGCCAGCTTATTCTTAACTATGGCTACACCTTC	CASSVGQLILNYGYTF
-	TRBV18	TRBD2	TRBJ2-3	TGTGCCAGCTCAGCAATGACTAGCGGGGCCGGCACAGATACGCAGTATTTT	CASSAMTSGAGTDTQYF
-	TRBV9	-	TRBJ2-3	TGTGCCAGCAGCGTCCGGGGAGGTAACACAGATACGCAGTATTTT	CASSVRGGNTDTQYF
once	TRBV7-2	TRBD2	TRBJ2-1	TGTGCCAGCAGCACCCCCTCTAGCGGGAGACACAATGAGCAGTTCTTC	CASSTPSSGRHNEQFF
-	TRBV2	-	TRBJ1-2	TGTGCCAGCAGGACACCATCAGGGGATGGCTACACCTTC	CASRTPSGDGYTF
-	TRBV2	-	TRBJ1-3	TGTGCCAGCTCGACATACTCTGGAAACACCATATATTTT	CASSTYSGNTIYF
-	TRBV11-2	TRBD1	TRBJ1-2	TGTGCCAGCAGCTTAGCTTCAGGGGGAGATGGCTACACCTTC	CASSLASGGDGYTF
once	TRBV7-2	-	TRBJ1-5	TGTGCCAGCAGCTTAGGGAGGGATCAGCCCCAGCATTTT	CASSLGRDQPQHF
-	TRBV2	-	TRBJ1-4	TGTGCCAGCAGTGAGGGGTCGAGGACAGAAAATGAAAAACTGTTTTTT	CASSEGSRTENEKLFF
-	TRBV11-2	TRBD1	TRBJ2-7	TGTGCCAGCAGCTTGGGGACAGGGGGGTCGAGCTCCTACGAGCAGTACTTC	CASSLGTGGSSSYEQYF
-	TRBV5-1	TRBD1	TRBJ2-3	TGCGCCAGCAGCTGGTCTCAGGGACAGGGGAGGACAGATACGCAGTATTTT	CASSWSQGQGRTDTQYF
-	TRBV6-5	-	TRBJ1-2	TGTGCCAGCAGCCAGCCAGGGCAAGCTAACTATGGCTACACCTTC	CASSQPGQANYGYTF
-	TRBV5-4	TRBD2	TRBJ2-5	TGTGCCAGCAGCTTGGCCCGACTAGCGGGGGAGGAAGAGACCCAGTACTTC	CASSLARLAGEEETQYF
-	TRBV12-5	-	TRBJ2-3	TGTGCTAGTGGTCTTTCTTTACGGGGCCTCTCCATCACACGCACTCTCCATCACACAGATACGCAGTATTTT	CASGLSLRGLSITRTLHHTDTQYF
-	TRBV19	-	TRBJ2-5	TGTGCCAGTAGTATTCGAGGGGTCGTACTGGTGGAGACCCAGTACTTC	CASSIRGVVLVETQYF
-	TRBV27	-	TRBJ1-5	TGTGCCAGCAGTTTATGGGGGGTGAGCAATCAGCCCCAGCATTTT	CASSLWGVSNQPQHF
-	TRBV2	-	TRBJ2-3	TGTGCCAGCGGTCGGATGACAGATACGCAGTATTTT	CASGRMTDTQYF
-	TRBV18	TRBD1	TRBJ1-5	TGCGCCAGCTCGCTAGCCCCGGGACAGGGGAAGGGTAATCAGCCCCAGCATTTT	CASSLAPGQGKGNQPQHF
-	TRBV5-1	-	TRBJ2-7	TGCGCCAGCAGCTTACGGGGGGCCTACGGGCAGTACTTC	CASSLRGAYGQYF
few	TRBV27	-	TRBJ1-1	TGTGCCAGCAGTCCCGACCCCCGGGGCACTGAAGCTTTCTTT	CASSPDPRGTEAFF
-	TRBV2	-	TRBJ1-6	TGTGCCAGCAGTGTGCGGATGGACTCCTCCTATAATTCACCCCTCCACTTT	CASSVRMDSSYNSPLHF
-	TRBV18	-	TRBJ1-1	TGTGCCAGCTCACCACTTACGGAAGAAGCTTTCTTT	CASSPLTEEAFF
few	TRBV6-5	-	TRBJ1-2	TGTGCCAGCAGTTACTTTCGGGGGAGGGCCGCCTATGGCTACACCTTC	CASSYFRGRAAYGYTF
-	TRBV7-9	-	TRBJ1-2	TGTGCCAGCAGCCACTCCCTAGGGGGAATGATCTATGGCTACACCTTC	CASSHSLGGMIYGYTF
-	TRBV7-9	-	TRBJ2-1	TGTGCCAGCAGCTCAGGGGGGACTAGGAATGAGCAGTTCTTC	CASSSGGTRNEQFF
-	TRBV5-4	-	TRBJ2-3	TGTGCCACCTCCAACGCTGGCACAGATACGCAGTATTTT	CATSNAGTDTQYF
-	TRBV25-1	-	TRBJ2-7	TGTGCCAGCAGTGAATCCACTCGTCACTACGAGCAGTACTTC	CASSESTRHYEQYF
-	TRBV7-8	TRBD2	TRBJ2-3	TGTGCCAGCAGCTTGGGACTAGGGACAGATACGCAGTATTTT	CASSLGLGTDTQYF
-	TRBV5-1	-	TRBJ1-1	TGCGCCAGCAGCTACGGGACCTCTGAAGCTTTCTTT	CASSYGTSEAFF
-	TRBV19	-	TRBJ2-5	TGTGCCAGTAGTACAGGGGCGCTAGGGACCCAGTACTTC	CASSTGALGTQYF
-	TRBV6-5	TRBD1	TRBJ2-3	TGTGCCAGCCTCACCCGGGACAGGGGCACAGATACGCAGTATTTT	CASLTRDRGTDTQYF
-	TRBV28	TRBD1	TRBJ2-7	TGTGCCAGCAGCGACCCCGGGACAGGGGGCTACGAGCAGTACTTC	CASSDPGTGGYEQYF
few	TRBV20-1	-	TRBJ1-2	TGCGAGGGCCAGGGGCTGTACGGCTACACCTTC	CEGQGLYGYTF
-	TRBV5-1	-	TRBJ1-2	TGCGCCAGCAGCTTGGCCTTGGGAGGGGCGCTTGACTATGGCTACACCTTC	CASSLALGGALDYGYTF
few	TRBV7-9	TRBD1	TRBJ1-5	TGTGCCAGCAGCTCGACAGGGCCAAATCAGCCCCAGCATTTT	CASSSTGPNQPQHF
-	TRBV11-2	-	TRBJ2-5	TGTGCCAGCAGCTTAAACCCCGAGGAGACCCAGTACTTC	CASSLNPEETQYF
-	TRBV27	TRBD1	TRBJ2-7	TGTGCCAGCAGTTCCAGACAGGGGGACAACGAGCAGTACTTC	CASSSRQGDNEQYF
-	TRBV14	-	TRBJ2-7	TGTGCCAGCAGCCAAGTGCAGGGGCTGAGGGAGCAGTACTTC	CASSQVQGLREQYF